This T cell receptor (beta chain) was found in a study of CD8 T cells in Susac syndrome. Study results and caveats: Around 16 Susac-specific public clones were found in total CD8+ repertoires and five in CD8+ TEMRA repertoires.

Random-hexamer reverse transcription was applied to about 0.45 to 1 ug RNA. The amplification used immunoSEQ multiplex PCR on TCR beta CDR3; it spanned 54 Vbeta and 13 Jbeta. TCRdb re-analysed the immunoSEQ multiplex PCR reads in MiXCR, keeping a single row per CDR3 protein. Of about 100,000 distinct CDR3 sequences in the sample, approximately 95% were seen once. Regarding this clonotype: The antigen is undetermined.

The V end lost 4 bases, the J end lost 0 bases, and 15 bases lay between the germline ends. Germline assignment: CDR1 SEHNR and CDR2 FQNEAQ (reference sequence). CDR3 length: 16 residues. This receptor was obtained from a human donor with Susac syndrome. This chain connects TRBV7-9 to TRBJ2-5; D remains unclear. What was sequenced was CD8+ T cells from PBMCs. The CDR3 sequence is CASSYSQTLHQETQYF. CDR3 DNA sequence: TGTGCCAGCAGCTACTCTCAAACACTACACCAAGAGACCCAGTACTTC.